This entry concerns a single T cell receptor (beta chain). Its specificity is unknown. Alongside a J-beta primer mix, a sample-barcoded 5' primer served in a second PCR lasting about 6 to 12 cycles. Using its own MiXCR run on the 5' RACE reads, TCRdb lists one record per CDR3 protein. The sample consists of 800,000 to 950,000 distinct CDR3 sequences, around 48% of them appearing once. These data belong to a study of blood T cells in healthy people across ages. Study conclusions and caveats: Age showed a roughly linear inverse relationship with TCR beta diversity per million T cells.

Germline CDR1 reads MNHNY; CDR2 reads SVGAGI (reference sequence). Trimming stripped 10 bases from V and 3 bases from J, with 16 bases between. The CDR3 totals 13 residues. The study drew donors from healthy Caucasian individuals in Russia aged roughly 6 to 95. V is TRBV6-6 and J is TRBJ2-7; D not certain. Source material: blood. The receptor was isolated from a man aged 25 to 40 in good health. Here the CDR3 reads CATKTGSIYEQYF. The DNA for the CDR3 is TGTGCCACCAAAACCGGGTCCATCTACGAGCAGTACTTC.